The present entry profiles one T cell receptor (beta chain) with its context. Under the authors' procedure: Amplified reference gene primers provided the basis for estimating nucleated cell counts. Method: immunoSEQ multiplex PCR; TCRdb's copy keeps in-frame clones and lacks some. The V and J calls and clone size are taken from that table; D and trimming were inferred from the DNA. Of 150,000 to 200,000 clones in the sample, approximately 88% were seen once. This entry comes from a study of blood T cell repertoires in COVID-19. Whole-study context: Samples representing acute and convalescent COVID-19 were sourced from the United States, Italy and Spain.

Enrollees, about 18 to 95 years old, lived in 25 or so US areas. Germline CDR1 and CDR2: SNHLY and FYNNEI. V was cut by 7 bases and J by 4 bases, with 8 bases left in between. The CDR3 length is 11 residues. The chain links TRBV2 to TRBJ2-7; perhaps TRBD1 as D (5 bases). This receptor was identified in a woman aged 18-35 years who had recovered from COVID-19. Specimen: PBMCs or T cells enriched from blood (not recorded which). CDR3 DNA: TGTGCCAGCATGACAGTTTACGAGCAGTACTTC. Encoded protein: CASMTVYEQYF.